The clone carrying this T cell receptor (beta chain) was found a few times. Produced via immunoSEQ multiplex PCR; TCRdb's table is partial and in-frame only. The sample shows fewer than 300,000 clones, 82% of them seen only once. Between the trimmed V and J ends, which lost 2 bases and 6 bases, there was a span of 7 bases. The CDR3 is 12 amino acids. Germline V lookup: CDR1 MDHEN, CDR2 SYDVKM. The record originates from a study of blood T cell repertoires in COVID-19. The sample consisted of peripheral blood. This TCR came from a woman aged 18-29 years with acute or convalescent COVID-19. The rearrangement links TRBV28 to TRBJ2-5, with D hard to call. CDR3: CASSLAFQTQYF. CDR3 sequence (DNA): TGTGCCAGCAGTTTAGCGTTCCAGACCCAGTACTTC.